This passage covers 22 T cell receptor beta chains from one sample sequenced in a study of cytomegalovirus exposure and HLA in healthy donors. PCR used 60 Vbeta primers and 13 Jbeta primers. Profiled with immunoSEQ multiplex PCR; TCRdb holds only in-frame clones, not every one. The profile shows over 150,000 clones, about 69% of them singletons. The source material was PBMCs. These receptor sequences come from a male donor in good health and CMV-seronegative.

This chain links TRBV11-2 with TRBJ2-5; TRBD2 is a possible D gene (6 bases). Germline CDR1 and CDR2: SGHAT and FQNNGV. Trimming shortened V by 5 bases and J by 2 bases, and 15 bases separated the two germline ends. CDR3 size: 15 residues. The CDR3 here is CASSAVDYAQETQYF. Here the CDR3 DNA reads TGTGCCAGCAGCGCAGTGGACTACGCACAAGAGACCCAGTACTTC.

The chain carries TRBV30 and TRBJ1-5; 7 bases fit TRBD1. The V segment lost 3 bases and the J segment 6 bases; nucleotides outside the gene matches: 11. The CDR3 covers 15 residues. Germline lookup yields CDR1 GTSNPN and CDR2 SVGIG (reference sequence). In DNA, the CDR3 is TGTGCCTGGAGCCGACAGGGTTCGGTCACTCAGCCCCAGCATTTT. The encoded protein is CAWSRQGSVTQPQHF.

This clone was detected only once. The chain carries TRBV6-6 and TRBJ2-1; TRBD2 aligns across 8 bases. There are 14 residues in the CDR3. The ends lost 6 bases at V and 9 bases at J; junction bases unmatched: 10. Germline-derived CDR1 and CDR2 are MNHNY and SVGAGI (reference sequence). This CDR3 is CASSSSGPHSEQFF. The CDR3 DNA sequence: TGTGCCAGCAGCTCTAGCGGGCCCCACAGTGAGCAGTTCTTC.

This chain links TRBV30 with TRBJ1-2; TRBD1 agrees at 9 bases. The CDR3 is made up of 13 amino acids. V trimming: 4 bases; J trimming: 5 bases; junction bases outside the gene matches: 5. The germline gives CDR1 GTSNPN, CDR2 SVGIG (reference sequence). The CDR3 DNA follows: TGTGCCTGGACCTCGGGACAGGGTTATGGCTACACCTTC. Translating it yields CAWTSGQGYGYTF.

The V call is TRBV6-6, the J call TRBJ1-5; D gene ambiguous. V lost 0 bases and J 4 bases, leaving 7 bases between the germline ends. Germline V gene data show CDR1 as MNHNY and CDR2 as SVGAGI (reference sequence). CDR3 length equals 14 residues. CDR3 bases: TGTGCCAGCAGTTACTCGAATAGTAATCAGCCCCAGCATTTT. Its protein is CASSYSNSNQPQHF.

Note on this clone: This CDR3 is also generated by other DNA sequences in the sample. The chain has TRBV19 and TRBJ2-3; D is unclear. Germline lookup yields CDR1 LNHDA and CDR2 SQIVND (reference sequence). This CDR3 is built from 12 residues. The ends were cut back, 3 bases at V and 3 bases at J, with 4 bases in the middle. The CDR3 region has the DNA TGTGCCAGTAGTATCTCTACAGATACGCAGTATTTT. This encodes CASSISTDTQYF.

Only one count was recorded for this clone. DNA of the CDR3: TGTGCCATCAGCCTAGACAGGGAAAAGGACGAGCAGTACTTC. Amino acid sequence: CAISLDREKDEQYF. This chain joins TRBV10-3 and TRBJ2-7; 7 bases match TRBD1. The CDR3 contains 14 residues. The V segment lost 6 bases and the J segment 5 bases; nucleotides outside the gene matches: 10. Germline lookup yields CDR1 ENHRY and CDR2 SYGVKD.

V and J are TRBV19 and TRBJ1-1; D remains unclear. The CDR3 contains 16 residues. The germline V gene has CDR1 LNHDA and CDR2 SQIVND (reference sequence). V was clipped by 4 bases and J by 4 bases, with 19 bases between them. The CDR3: CASSTPVRETGTEAFF. The CDR3 DNA reads as TGTGCCAGTAGTACGCCCGTTAGGGAGACGGGCACTGAAGCTTTCTTT. The full variable domain, in which reference TRBV19 and TRBJ1-1 provide the parts outside the CDR3, is DGGITQSPKYLFRKEGQNVTLSCEQNLNHDAMYWYRQDPGQGLRLIYYSQIVNDFQKGDIAEGYSVSREKKESFPLTVTSAQKNPTAFYLCASSTPVRETGTEAFFGQGTRLTVV.

V gene TRBV27 combines with J gene TRBJ1-4, with 11 bases aligning to TRBD1. V gave up 5 bases and J gave up 8 bases; unmatched junction bases: 4. CDR3 length equals 14 residues. Germline V gene data show CDR1 as MNHEY and CDR2 as SMNVEV (reference sequence). The CDR3 sequence is CASSPGTGGEKLFF. CDR3 nucleotides: TGTGCCAGCAGTCCGGGGACAGGGGGAGAAAAACTGTTTTTT.

V is TRBV12-5 and J is TRBJ1-5; D remains unclear. Trimming took off 5 bases at V and 2 bases at J, with 7 bases between the two ends. The germline V gene has CDR1 LGHNT and CDR2 FRNRAP. The CDR3 runs 13 residues. CDR3 region: CASGLEGNQPQHF. CDR3 sequence (DNA): TGTGCTAGTGGTCTAGAAGGCAATCAGCCCCAGCATTTT.

This chain links TRBV30 with TRBJ1-2; 9 bases are shared with TRBD1. J lost 8 bases, V lost 5 bases, and 6 bases had no gene match. Germline-derived CDR1 and CDR2 are GTSNPN and SVGIG (reference sequence). CDR3 size: 12 residues. Here the CDR3 reads CAWGRQGDGYTF. The CDR3 region has the DNA TGTGCCTGGGGACGACAGGGGGACGGCTACACCTTC. Using reference TRBV30 and TRBJ1-2 for the parts outside the CDR3, the full variable domain is SQTIHQWPATLVQPVGSPLSLECTVEGTSNPNLYWYRQAAGRGLQLLFYSVGIGQISSEVPQNLSASRPQDRQFILSSKKLLLSDSGFYLCAWGRQGDGYTFGSGTRLTVV.

J is TRBJ1-2 and V is TRBV4-1, with a weak D call TRBD1 (5 bases). Germline V gene data show CDR1 as MGHRA and CDR2 as YSYEKL. V lost 0 bases, J lost 5 bases, and 13 bases lay in between. The CDR3 runs 15 residues. CDR3 in amino acids: CASSQDQGLRYGYTF. The CDR3 DNA follows: TGCGCCAGCAGCCAAGATCAGGGATTGAGGTATGGCTACACCTTC.

This clone was recorded once. The rearrangement joins TRBV4-1 to TRBJ1-5, with TRBD1 identical over 8 bases. V lost 5 bases and J lost 0; bases outside the gene matches: 6. This CDR3 comprises 16 residues. Germline CDR1 is MGHRA and CDR2 is YSYEKL. For the CDR3, the DNA is TGCGCCAGCAGCTTAGGACAGGGAGGTAGCAATCAGCCCCAGCATTTT. Encoded protein: CASSLGQGGSNQPQHF.

This clone was recorded a few times. The rearrangement joins TRBV4-2 to TRBJ2-2, with TRBD1 matching 12 bases. Germline-derived CDR1 and CDR2 are LGHNA and YNFKEQ. CDR3 length equals 17 residues. The J segment lost 5 bases and the V segment lost 2 bases, leaving 6 bases of the junction unmatched. The CDR3 nucleotides are TGTGCCAGCAGCCAATCCGGGACAGGGGGCAAAACCGGGGAGCTGTTTTTT. Its protein product is CASSQSGTGGKTGELFF.

V gene TRBV28 combines with J gene TRBJ2-1, with D unresolved. Trimming left V 8 bases short and J 0 bases short, with 11 bases between. The CDR3 sequence is 14 residues long. Germline CDR1 MDHEN, CDR2 SYDVKM. The CDR3 is CASHVGNSYNEQFF. In DNA form, the CDR3 reads TGTGCCAGCCATGTTGGCAACTCCTACAATGAGCAGTTCTTC.

This chain uses TRBV30 with TRBJ1-2; D is undetermined. This CDR3 spans 13 amino acids. Trimming removed 2 bases at V and 3 bases at J, with 10 bases between. Germline CDR1 GTSNPN, CDR2 SVGIG (reference sequence). CDR3 amino acids: CAWSPTDYYGYTF. The CDR3 DNA is TGTGCCTGGAGTCCTACGGACTACTATGGCTACACCTTC.

Concerning this clone itself: An end of the junction does not agree with germline; a read error may underlie this. J is TRBJ2-1 and V is TRBV7-8, with 7 bases aligning to TRBD2. Germline V gene data show CDR1 as SGHVS and CDR2 as FQNEAQ. The CDR3 spans 15 residues. In DNA form, the CDR3 reads TGCCCCCCAAGGGACTACAAAAGCTCCTACAATGAGCAGTTCTTC. It encodes CPPRDYKSSYNEQFF.

J is TRBJ1-2 and V is TRBV6-1; 7 bases map to TRBD1. The germline V gene encodes CDR1 MNHNS and CDR2 SASEGT. The CDR3 loop spans 13 amino acids. V shed 7 bases and J 5 bases; nucleotides not matched to a gene: 7. The CDR3 nucleotides are TGTGCCAGCATATGGGACAGCGATTATGGCTACACCTTC. It specifies CASIWDSDYGYTF.

This chain uses TRBV15 with TRBJ1-5, with a possible D match to TRBD1 (6 bases). Germline CDR1 LNHNV, CDR2 YYDKDF (reference sequence). V lost 0 bases, J lost 7 bases, and 7 bases lay in between. The CDR3 has 13 residues. As DNA, the CDR3 is TGTGCCACCAGCAGAGATCAGGGGCAGCCCCAGCATTTT. It codes for CATSRDQGQPQHF.

This clone showed up just a few times. V gene TRBV19 combines with J gene TRBJ1-5; no reliable D call. Deletions cut 5 bases from V and 0 bases from J, with 26 bases between. This CDR3 contains 20 residues. From germline, CDR1 is LNHDA and CDR2 SQIVND (reference sequence). CDR3 in amino acids: CASSPRSPRSGTYSNQPQHF. Written as DNA, the CDR3 is TGTGCCAGTAGTCCCCGATCTCCAAGGAGCGGCACATATAGCAATCAGCCCCAGCATTTT. Using reference TRBV19 and TRBJ1-5 for the parts outside the CDR3, the full variable domain is DGGITQSPKYLFRKEGQNVTLSCEQNLNHDAMYWYRQDPGQGLRLIYYSQIVNDFQKGDIAEGYSVSREKKESFPLTVTSAQKNPTAFYLCASSPRSPRSGTYSNQPQHFGDGTRLSIL.

This clone was observed a single time. Other DNA sequences in this specimen translate into the identical CDR3. The chain has TRBV18 and TRBJ2-7, with 10 bases fitting TRBD1. CDR1 and CDR2 (germline): KGHSH, LQKENI. Trimming took 0 bases from V and 3 from J; bases not matched to a gene: 2. The CDR3 is 15 residues long. The CDR3 reads CASSPPGQGFYEQYF. For the CDR3, the DNA is TGTGCCAGCTCACCACCGGGACAGGGGTTCTACGAGCAGTACTTC.

This clone is a singleton in its sample. This chain links TRBV28 with TRBJ1-5; no firm D call. Germline V gene lookup returns CDR1 MDHEN and CDR2 SYDVKM. This CDR3 spans 14 amino acids. V was clipped by 3 bases and J by 4 bases, with 10 bases between them. The CDR3 sequence is CASSFLLENQPQHF. As DNA, the CDR3 is TGTGCCAGCAGTTTCCTGTTGGAGAATCAGCCCCAGCATTTT.